Listed below are T cell receptor beta chains from one sample, sequenced in a study of OX40 agonist ivuxolimab in advanced cancers. Assay used: immunoSEQ multiplex PCR; TCRdb lists only in-frame clones, some missing. This table has some 150,000 clones, over 75% appearing once. The specimen comprised CD4+ or CD8+ T cells sorted from blood, sampled in a trial of the OX40 agonist ivuxolimab. The receptors were sampled from an adult with an advanced solid tumor such as melanoma, head and neck, liver or kidney cancer. The CDR3 runs from the conserved cysteine through the conserved F or W. The D gene is left open where the match is weak. Clone size is given for some rows only: seen once, a few or many times, or a class if the clone is expanded.

clone_size j_call d_call v_call cdr3_nt cdr3_aa
- TRBJ1-3 - TRBV5-8 TGTGCCAGCAGCCTGTTCTCTGGAAACACCATATATTTT CASSLFSGNTIYF
- TRBJ2-1 TRBD2 TRBV6-6 TGTGCCAGCAGTCGGACTAGCGGGGGATACAATGAGCAGTTCTTC CASSRTSGGYNEQFF
- TRBJ1-2 - TRBV7-6 TGTGCCAGCAGCCCCCGTAGCGGGGGTCGGGGCTACACCTTC CASSPRSGGRGYTF
- TRBJ1-4 TRBD1 TRBV29-1 TGCAGCGCTTTGGACAGGGCGAGGGTGGGGGTCATTGAAAAACTGTTTTTT CSALDRARVGVIEKLFF
- TRBJ2-5 TRBD2 TRBV5-1 TGCGCCAGCAGCTTGGAACTAGCGGGGCTCCAAGAGACCCAGTACTTC CASSLELAGLQETQYF
- TRBJ2-4 - TRBV12-5 TGTGCCCACTTCTGGATCCTCCCCAAGGCCAAAAACATTCAGTACTTC CAHFWILPKAKNIQYF
few TRBJ1-1 - TRBV11-2 TGTGCCAGCAGCTTAGCCCCAGACACGGCGGGTGAAGCTTTCTTT CASSLAPDTAGEAFF
- TRBJ1-3 - TRBV4-3 TGCGCCAGCTCACCAGCGTGGGCAGGGACGAGAAACACCATATATTTT CASSPAWAGTRNTIYF
once TRBJ2-1 - TRBV6-1 TGTGCCAGCAGTCCAGCAAACAATGAGCAGTTCTTC CASSPANNEQFF
- TRBJ2-1 TRBD2 TRBV10-3 TGTGCCATCGGGGTCTCTAGCGGTTCGAATGAGCAGTTCTTC CAIGVSSGSNEQFF
once TRBJ1-2 TRBD1 TRBV4-3 TGCGCCAGCAGCCAAGACGGGGCGGACAGGGCGGGCTACACCTTC CASSQDGADRAGYTF
- TRBJ2-1 TRBD2 TRBV19 TGTGCCAGTAGTAAGGGACTAGCGGGAGGGCCGGCCTACAATGAGCAGTTCTTC CASSKGLAGGPAYNEQFF
- TRBJ1-2 - TRBV2 TGTGCCAGCAGTAACTGGAGGGGGTGGGGTGGCTACACCTTC CASSNWRGWGGYTF
- TRBJ1-1 TRBD1 TRBV13 TGTGCCAGCAGCTTAGGCATCGGGGACAGTGAAGCTTTCTTT CASSLGIGDSEAFF
- TRBJ2-1 - TRBV18 TGTGCCAGCTCGTCCACGCGGGGAGTCGGGAATGAGCAGTTCTTC CASSSTRGVGNEQFF
- TRBJ1-1 - TRBV5-1 TGCGCCAGCAGCTTGTTGGCAGGGCCGAACACTGAAGCTTTCTTT CASSLLAGPNTEAFF
- TRBJ1-2 - TRBV7-2 TGTGCCAGCAGCATAGGGACGGAAGAGAACTATGGCTACACCTTC CASSIGTEENYGYTF
- TRBJ1-2 - TRBV11-2 TGTGCCAGCAGCTTCAGGGACTATGGCTACACCTTC CASSFRDYGYTF
- TRBJ2-1 - TRBV9 TGTGCCAGCAGCGTAGAGCGAGGGGTCGGTTTCGATGAGCAGTTCTTC CASSVERGVGFDEQFF
- TRBJ1-5 - TRBV18 TGTGCCAGCTCACCACCGTTGAATCAGCCCCAGCATTTT CASSPPLNQPQHF
- TRBJ1-1 TRBD1 TRBV7-3 TGTGCCAGCAGCTTACAGGCAGGGGGGTTGATAACTGAAGCTTTCTTT CASSLQAGGLITEAFF
- TRBJ2-4 TRBD2 TRBV5-6 TGTGCCAGCAGCTCAGCGGGAGGGCTCCAAAACATTCAGTACTTC CASSSAGGLQNIQYF
- TRBJ2-2 - TRBV7-8 TGTGCCAGCAGCTTACAGGGGAACACCGGGGAGCTGTTTTTT CASSLQGNTGELFF
- TRBJ2-1 TRBD1 TRBV6-1 TGTGCCAGCAACGGTCCGGGACAGTACTACAATGAGCAGTTCTTC CASNGPGQYYNEQFF
- TRBJ1-5 - TRBV28 TGTGCCAGCAGTTTACTCAATCAGCCCCAGCATTTT CASSLLNQPQHF
- TRBJ1-6 - TRBV12-5 TGTGCTAGTGGTTTAAGTTGGGGGTTAGCAAGCTCCTATAATTCACCCCTCCACTTT CASGLSWGLASSYNSPLHF
- TRBJ1-1 TRBD1 TRBV18 TGTGCCAGCTCACCACCAGGCCGGGACAGGGGCACTGAAGCTTTCTTT CASSPPGRDRGTEAFF
- TRBJ1-5 TRBD1 TRBV6-6 TGTGCCAGCAGTTACGGTTTTACAGGGGGACCTCCGCCCCAGCATTTT CASSYGFTGGPPPQHF
- TRBJ2-7 - TRBV5-7 TGTGCCAGCAGCTTGGATCCAGGGCCCTCCTACGAGCAGTACTTC CASSLDPGPSYEQYF
- TRBJ1-2 - TRBV6-5 TGTGCCAGCAGTTCCTACTCCAGGGGAGCTAACTATGGCTACACCTTC CASSSYSRGANYGYTF
- TRBJ2-3 - TRBV27 TGTGCCAGCAGTTTAGCAGATACGCAGTATTTT CASSLADTQYF
- TRBJ2-1 - TRBV5-1 TGCGCCAGCAGCTTGGGCGTATGGATCAGGAACAATGAGCAGTTCTTC CASSLGVWIRNNEQFF
- TRBJ2-3 - TRBV7-3 TGTGCCAGCAGCCCCTCCGGGCCAGATACGCAGTATTTT CASSPSGPDTQYF
- TRBJ1-1 - TRBV28 TGTGCCAGCAGCTTACAGGGTGAAGCTTTCTTT CASSLQGEAFF
- TRBJ2-3 TRBD1 TRBV5-4 TGTGCCAGCAGCTCCCGGTCCGGGACAGGCAGCACAGATACGCAGTATTTT CASSSRSGTGSTDTQYF
- TRBJ2-7 TRBD2 TRBV7-9 TGTGCCAGCAGCTTAGCCCTAGCGGGAGGCCTAGGGAGAGAGTACTTC CASSLALAGGLGREYF
- TRBJ1-2 - TRBV7-3 TGTGCCAGCAGCTTAACAGTGGGTTCGGAGGGCTACACCTTC CASSLTVGSEGYTF
- TRBJ1-5 - TRBV6-1 TGTGCCAGCACCTCGGGCGGGGCCGGGAATCAGCCCCAGCATTTT CASTSGGAGNQPQHF
once TRBJ2-5 - TRBV6-5 TGTGCCAGCAGTTACGCCGGGTCTCCGGGGGCCCAGTACTTC CASSYAGSPGAQYF
- TRBJ2-7 - TRBV7-9 TGTGCCAGCAGTCGCGGGGACAGTGGAGGCTACGAGCAGTACTTC CASSRGDSGGYEQYF
- TRBJ2-3 - TRBV9 TGTGCCAGCAGCGTAGTTGGAGATACGCAGTATTTT CASSVVGDTQYF
- TRBJ1-5 - TRBV28 TGTGCCAGCAGTCCTCACCCAGGTTATAATCAGCCCCAGCATTTT CASSPHPGYNQPQHF
once TRBJ2-3 TRBD2 TRBV18 TGTGCCAGCTCACCACCGCTAGCGGGCACAGATACGCAGTATTTT CASSPPLAGTDTQYF
once TRBJ1-2 TRBD1 TRBV4-1 TGCGCCAGCAGCCAGGGACCACAGGGGTCCACCTATGGCTACACCTTC CASSQGPQGSTYGYTF
- TRBJ2-2 - TRBV6-6 TGTGCCAGCAGTTACCCAGGGTTAAGGGGCACCGGGGAGCTGTTTTTT CASSYPGLRGTGELFF